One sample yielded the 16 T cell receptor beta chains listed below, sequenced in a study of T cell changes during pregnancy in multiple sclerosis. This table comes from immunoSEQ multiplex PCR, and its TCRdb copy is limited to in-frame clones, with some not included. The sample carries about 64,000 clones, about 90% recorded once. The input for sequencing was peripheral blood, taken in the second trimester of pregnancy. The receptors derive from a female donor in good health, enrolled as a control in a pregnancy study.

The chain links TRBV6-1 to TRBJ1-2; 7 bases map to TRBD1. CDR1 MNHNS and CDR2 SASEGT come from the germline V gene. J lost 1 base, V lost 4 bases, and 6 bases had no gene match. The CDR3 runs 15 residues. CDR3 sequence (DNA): TGTGCCAGCAGTGCCAGACAGGGACTTAACTATGGCTACACCTTC. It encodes CASSARQGLNYGYTF.

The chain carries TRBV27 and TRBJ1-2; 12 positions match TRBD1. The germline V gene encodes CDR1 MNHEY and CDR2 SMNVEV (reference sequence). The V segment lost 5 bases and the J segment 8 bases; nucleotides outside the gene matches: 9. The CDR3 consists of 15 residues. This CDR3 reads CASSNPGTGGYGYTF. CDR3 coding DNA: TGTGCCAGCAGTAACCCCGGGACAGGGGGCTACGGCTACACCTTC.

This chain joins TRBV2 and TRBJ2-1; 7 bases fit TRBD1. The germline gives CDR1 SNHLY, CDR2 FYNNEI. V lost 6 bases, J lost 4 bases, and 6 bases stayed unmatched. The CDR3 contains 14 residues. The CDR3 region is CASSEVTGYNEQFF. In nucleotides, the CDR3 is TGTGCCAGCAGCGAGGTGACAGGGTACAATGAGCAGTTCTTC.

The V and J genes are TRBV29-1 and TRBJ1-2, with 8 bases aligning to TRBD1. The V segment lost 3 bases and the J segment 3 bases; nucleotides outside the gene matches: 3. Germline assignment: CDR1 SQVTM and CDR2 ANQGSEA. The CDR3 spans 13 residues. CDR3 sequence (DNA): TGCAGCGTTGAGGACAGGGTCCACTATGGCTACACCTTC. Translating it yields CSVEDRVHYGYTF. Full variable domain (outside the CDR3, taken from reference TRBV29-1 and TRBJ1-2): SAVISQKPSRDICQRGTSLTIQCQVDSQVTMMFWYRQQPGQSLTLIATANQGSEATYESGFVIDKFPISRPNLTFSTLTVSNMSPEDSSIYLCSVEDRVHYGYTFGSGTRLTVV.

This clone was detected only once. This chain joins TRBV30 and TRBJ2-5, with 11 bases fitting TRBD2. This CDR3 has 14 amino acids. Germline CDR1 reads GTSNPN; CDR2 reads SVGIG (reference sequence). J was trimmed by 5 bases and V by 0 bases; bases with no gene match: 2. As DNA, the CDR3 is TGTGCCTGGAGTGTGACTAGCGGGGCCGAGACCCAGTACTTC. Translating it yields CAWSVTSGAETQYF.

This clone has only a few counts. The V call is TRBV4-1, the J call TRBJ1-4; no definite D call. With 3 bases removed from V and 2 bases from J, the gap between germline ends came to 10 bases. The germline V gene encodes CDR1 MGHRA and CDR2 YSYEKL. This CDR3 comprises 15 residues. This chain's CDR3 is CASSQGLDTNEKLFF. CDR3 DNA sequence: TGCGCCAGCAGCCAGGGCCTCGACACTAATGAAAAACTGTTTTTT.

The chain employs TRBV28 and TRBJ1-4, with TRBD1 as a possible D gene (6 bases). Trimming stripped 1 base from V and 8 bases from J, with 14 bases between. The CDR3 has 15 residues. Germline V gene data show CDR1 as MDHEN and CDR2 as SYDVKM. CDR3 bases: TGTGCCAGCAGTTTATCCCCGCAGGGGCTCGAAAAACTGTTTTTT. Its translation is CASSLSPQGLEKLFF.

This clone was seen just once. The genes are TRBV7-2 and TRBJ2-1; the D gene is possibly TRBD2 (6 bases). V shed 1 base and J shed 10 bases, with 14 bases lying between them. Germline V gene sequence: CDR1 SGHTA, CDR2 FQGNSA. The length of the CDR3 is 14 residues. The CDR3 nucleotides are TGTGCCAGCAGCTTAGGGAGAGCGGGTCTGGAGCAGTTCTTC. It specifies CASSLGRAGLEQFF. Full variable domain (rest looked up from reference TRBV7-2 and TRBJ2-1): GAGVSQSPSNKVTEKGKDVELRCDPISGHTALYWYRQSLGQGLEFLIYFQGNSAPDKSGLPSDRFSAERTGGSVSTLTIQRTQQEDSAVYLCASSLGRAGLEQFFGPGTRLTVL.

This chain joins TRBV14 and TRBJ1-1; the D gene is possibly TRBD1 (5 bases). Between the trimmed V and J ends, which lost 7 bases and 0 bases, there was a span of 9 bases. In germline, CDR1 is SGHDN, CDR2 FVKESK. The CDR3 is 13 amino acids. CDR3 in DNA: TGTGCCAGCAAGGGGCTGATGAACACTGAAGCTTTCTTT. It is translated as CASKGLMNTEAFF. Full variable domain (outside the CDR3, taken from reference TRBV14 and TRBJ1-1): EAGVTQFPSHSVIEKGQTVTLRCDPISGHDNLYWYRRVMGKEIKFLLHFVKESKQDESGMPNNRFLAERTGGTYSTLKVQPAELEDSGVYFCASKGLMNTEAFFGQGTRLTVV.

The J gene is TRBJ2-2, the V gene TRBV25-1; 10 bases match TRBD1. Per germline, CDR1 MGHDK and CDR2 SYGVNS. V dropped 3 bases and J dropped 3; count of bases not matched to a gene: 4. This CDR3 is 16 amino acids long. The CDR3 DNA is TGTGCCAGCAGTGACCAAGGACAGGGGGACACCGGGGAGCTGTTTTTT. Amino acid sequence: CASSDQGQGDTGELFF.

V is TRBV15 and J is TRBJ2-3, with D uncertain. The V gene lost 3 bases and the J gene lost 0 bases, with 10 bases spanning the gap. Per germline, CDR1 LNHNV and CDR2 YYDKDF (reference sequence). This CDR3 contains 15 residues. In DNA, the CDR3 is TGTGCCACCAGCAGTACACGCAGTAGCACAGATACGCAGTATTTT. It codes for CATSSTRSSTDTQYF.

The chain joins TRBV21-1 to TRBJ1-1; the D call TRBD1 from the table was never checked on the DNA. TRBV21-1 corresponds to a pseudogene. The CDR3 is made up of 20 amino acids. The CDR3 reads CASSKVGQGGGLGANTEAFF. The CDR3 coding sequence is TGTGCCAGCAGCAAAGTCGGACAGGGTGGGGGTTTGGGGGCGAACACTGAAGCTTTCTTT.

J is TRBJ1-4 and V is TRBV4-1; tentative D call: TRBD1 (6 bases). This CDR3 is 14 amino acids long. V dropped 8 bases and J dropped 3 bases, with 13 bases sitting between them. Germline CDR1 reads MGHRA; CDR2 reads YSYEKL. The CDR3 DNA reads TGCGCCAGCCAAGGGGGTTCGGCTAATGAAAAACTGTTTTTT. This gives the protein CASQGGSANEKLFF.

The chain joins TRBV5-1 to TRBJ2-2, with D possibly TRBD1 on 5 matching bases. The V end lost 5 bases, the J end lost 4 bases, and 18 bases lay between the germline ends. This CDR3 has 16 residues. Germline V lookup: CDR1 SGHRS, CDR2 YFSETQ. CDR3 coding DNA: TGCGCCAGCAGTCCAGGGCCCCCCGTGGGCACCGGGGAGCTGTTTTTT. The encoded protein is CASSPGPPVGTGELFF.

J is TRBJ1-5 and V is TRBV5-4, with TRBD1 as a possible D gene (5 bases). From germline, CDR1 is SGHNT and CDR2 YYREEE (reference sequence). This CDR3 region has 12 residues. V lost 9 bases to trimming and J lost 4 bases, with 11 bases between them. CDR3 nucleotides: TGTGCCACGGGGGAGGAGAATCAGCCCCAGCATTTT. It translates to CATGEENQPQHF. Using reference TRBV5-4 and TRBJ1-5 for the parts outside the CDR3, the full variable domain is ETGVTQSPTHLIKTRGQQVTLRCSSQSGHNTVSWYQQALGQGPQFIFQYYREEENGRGNFPPRFSGLQFPNYSSELNVNALELDDSALYLCATGEENQPQHFGDGTRLSIL.

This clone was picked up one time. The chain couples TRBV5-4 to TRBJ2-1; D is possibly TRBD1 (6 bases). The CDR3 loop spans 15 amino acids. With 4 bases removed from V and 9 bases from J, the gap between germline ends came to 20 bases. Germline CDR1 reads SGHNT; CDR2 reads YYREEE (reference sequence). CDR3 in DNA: TGTGCCAGCAGCCCTAACCCCCAGGGGCGCGGTGAGCAGTTCTTC. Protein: CASSPNPQGRGEQFF.